These 19 T cell receptor beta chains came from one sample sequenced in a study of blood T cells in healthy people across ages. Next came a second PCR, run for about 6 to 12 cycles, which used a sample-barcoded 5' primer along with a J-beta primer mix. TCRdb called the 5' RACE reads again in MiXCR, with one record for every CDR3 protein. The sample yields 800,000 to 950,000 distinct CDR3 sequences, about 27% seen once. These data were also reused for a study on T cells of mothers and their children.

The sample consisted of blood. These receptors all stem from a woman aged 40 to 55 in good health.

This clonotype has ten or more counts. This chain joins TRBV25-1 and TRBJ1-2; 9 bases are a match to TRBD1. Trimming removed 7 bases from V and 7 bases from J; junction bases left unmatched: 16. Germline values: CDR1 MGHDK, CDR2 SYGVNS. This CDR3 region has 16 residues. DNA for the CDR3: TGTGCCAGCACCCCGCCAGGGAACAGGGGGCGTATTGGCTACACCTTC. Its protein product is CASTPPGNRGRIGYTF.

This clonotype was observed a handful of times. At one end the junction does not follow the germline gene, possibly because of a read error. The CDR3 sequence is CTSSPYRDSPLHF. CDR3 DNA sequence: TGTACCAGCAGTCCATACAGGGATTCACCCCTCCACTTT. The V and J genes are TRBV27 and TRBJ1-6, with D tentatively TRBD1 (6 bases). CDR3 length equals 13 residues. Germline CDR1 and CDR2: MNHEY and SMNVEV (reference sequence).

The V call is TRBV7-2, the J call TRBJ2-7; 9 nucleotides line up with TRBD1. The CDR3 is made up of 16 amino acids. V dropped 5 bases and J dropped 4; count of bases not matched to a gene: 12. Germline V lookup: CDR1 SGHTA, CDR2 FQGNSA. In nucleotides, the CDR3 is TGTGCCAGCAGCCCCGACGCCGGGGACAGGGCTTACGAGCAGTACTTC. This translates into CASSPDAGDRAYEQYF.

This clonotype was counted between two and nine times. The rearrangement links TRBV28 to TRBJ1-5; a possible D gene is TRBD1 (6 bases). The ends were cut back, 9 bases at V and 9 bases at J, with 18 bases in the middle. Germline V gene data show CDR1 as MDHEN and CDR2 as SYDVKM. CDR3 size: 13 residues. Here the CDR3 DNA reads TGTGCCAGTAGACAGGACGGGGTCTCGCCCCAGCATTTT. It encodes CASRQDGVSPQHF.

This clonotype appeared many times. The chain has TRBV28 and TRBJ2-6; D assignment may be TRBD1 or TRBD2 (5 bases each). The CDR3 runs to 15 residues. Trimming took 5 bases from V and 4 from J, leaving 12 bases between them. The germline gives CDR1 MDHEN, CDR2 SYDVKM. The CDR3 bases are TGTGCCAGCAGTAAGACAGCGGCGGGGGCCAACGTCCTGACTTTC. This sequence encodes CASSKTAAGANVLTF.

About this clonotype itself: A much larger clone differs from this one at a single base, so this may be a read error. J is TRBJ2-3 and V is TRBV4-2; the match to TRBD2 covers 14 bases. This CDR3 spans 18 amino acids. Germline-derived CDR1 and CDR2 are LGHNA and YNFKEQ. The chain's CDR3 is CVSSPLTSGGAARDTQYF. The DNA for the CDR3 is TGTGTCAGCAGCCCCCTGACTAGCGGGGGGGCCGCTAGAGATACGCAGTATTTT.

This clonotype came up many times. V gene TRBV4-2 combines with J gene TRBJ2-5; 12 bases line up with TRBD2. Germline V gene lookup returns CDR1 LGHNA and CDR2 YNFKEQ. With 1 base clipped from V and 5 bases from J, the junction kept 11 bases outside the gene matches. This CDR3 has 18 amino acids. The CDR3 DNA reads TGTGCCAGCAGCCAAGGCGTGGCTAGCGGGGGGGCTGGGGAGACCCAGTACTTC. It yields the protein CASSQGVASGGAGETQYF.

As concerns this clonotype: Germline and junction disagree at one end, which may indicate a read error. The DNA of the CDR3 is TGTGCCAGCAGGGAGGGACTAGGACGCTATGGCTGCACCTTC. Its translation: CASREGLGRYGCTF. J is TRBJ1-2 and V is TRBV7-2; tentatively, D is TRBD1 (5 bases). The CDR3 is 14 amino acids. Germline values: CDR1 SGHTA, CDR2 FQGNSA. The full variable domain, completed using reference TRBV7-2 and TRBJ1-2, is GAGVSQSPSNKVTEKGKDVELRCDPISGHTALYWYRQSLGQGLEFLIYFQGNSAPDKSGLPSDRFSAERTGGSVSTLTIQRTQQEDSAVYLCASREGLGRYGCTFGSGTRLTVV.

This clonotype was detected only a few times. A much larger clone lies a single base off, so this may be a read error. This chain connects TRBV12-3 or TRBV12-4 to TRBJ2-5; tentatively, D is TRBD2 (5 bases). The CDR3 consists of 13 residues. Deletions cut 3 bases from V and 5 bases from J, with 10 bases between. The CDR3 bases are TGTGCCAGCAGTTTCGAGGGATGGGAGACCCAGTACTTC. Its translation: CASSFEGWETQYF.

In its sample, this clonotype was seen many times. The V call is TRBV28, the J call TRBJ1-6; D is unresolved. The CDR3 spans 15 residues. Trimming left V 6 bases short and J 4 bases short, with 13 bases between. Germline V lookup: CDR1 MDHEN, CDR2 SYDVKM. The DNA for the CDR3 is TGTGCCAGCAGCTCAATGACTGTTTATAATTCACCCCTCCACTTT. It is translated as CASSSMTVYNSPLHF.

The table lists this clonotype with many counts. Written as DNA, the CDR3 is TGTGCCAGCAGCGTAACCCCGGGGGGCAATCAAGAGACCCAGTACTTC. This translates into CASSVTPGGNQETQYF. The rearrangement uses TRBV9 and TRBJ2-5; D perhaps matches TRBD2 (7 bases). The length of the CDR3 is 16 residues. In germline, CDR1 is SGDLS, CDR2 YYNGEE. V was shortened by 1 base and J by 2 bases, with 15 bases between the two germline ends.

This chain joins TRBV10-2 and TRBJ2-5, with D tentatively TRBD1 (5 bases). In germline, CDR1 is WSHSY, CDR2 SAAADI. V shed 2 bases and J shed 4 bases, with 8 bases lying between them. The CDR3 runs 13 residues. CDR3 sequence reads: CASSERGGETQYF. The DNA of the CDR3 is TGCGCCAGCAGTGAGAGGGGTGGAGAGACCCAGTACTTC.

As for this clonotype: One end of the junction is discordant with germline, which a read error may explain. The V gene is TRBV11-2, the J gene TRBJ1-2; D gene unclear. Germline lookup yields CDR1 SGHAT and CDR2 FQNNGV. The CDR3 covers 12 residues. This CDR3 is CASSAPGYGCTF. The CDR3 DNA follows: TGTGCCAGCAGCGCGCCGGGGTATGGCTGCACCTTC. The complete variable domain, with remaining parts taken from reference TRBV11-2 and TRBJ1-2, reads EAGVAQSPRYKIIEKRQSVAFWCNPISGHATLYWYQQILGQGPKLLIQFQNNGVVDDSQLPKDRFSAERLKGVDSTLKIQPAKLEDSAVYLCASSAPGYGCTFGSGTRLTVV.

This clonotype was counted a few times. This sequence joins TRBV20-1 and TRBJ2-5, with no clear D. Germline values: CDR1 DFQATT, CDR2 SNEGSKA (reference sequence). This CDR3 has 10 residues. V lost 1 base to trimming and J lost 7 bases, with 4 bases between them. In nucleotides, the CDR3 is TGCAGTGCTAGAGCCGCGACCCAGTACTTC. This codes for CSARAATQYF.

The rearrangement joins TRBV20-1 to TRBJ1-1, with D perhaps TRBD1 (6 bases). The V and J ends lost 1 base and 1 base respectively, with 10 bases between them. Per the germline V gene, CDR1 is DFQATT and CDR2 is SNEGSKA (reference sequence). CDR3 length equals 14 residues. The CDR3 region is CSARGGGGNTEAFF. The CDR3 nucleotides read TGCAGTGCTAGAGGCGGAGGGGGGAACACTGAAGCTTTCTTT.

The chain employs TRBV9 and TRBJ2-1, with a tentative D call TRBD2 (5 bases). Germline V gene sequence: CDR1 SGDLS, CDR2 YYNGEE. The CDR3 is 13 amino acids. Trimming took off 0 bases at V and 8 bases at J, with 9 bases between the two ends. For the CDR3, the DNA is TGTGCCAGCAGCGTAGAGATGCGGGATGAGCAGTTCTTC. Its protein is CASSVEMRDEQFF.

Many counts were recorded for this clonotype. The chain couples TRBV7-6 to TRBJ2-7; a possible D gene is TRBD1 (6 bases). This CDR3 region has 16 residues. Germline CDR1 reads SGHVS; CDR2 reads FNYEAQ. Trimming shortened V by 2 bases and J by 1 base, and 15 bases separated the two germline ends. This CDR3 is CASSLMGTGPSYEQYF. The DNA for the CDR3 is TGTGCCAGCAGCTTAATGGGTACAGGGCCTTCCTACGAGCAGTACTTC.

The rearrangement joins TRBV7-2 to TRBJ2-4, with TRBD1 matching 8 bases. Judging by the DNA end, TRBJ2-7 fits better; the J call may be wrong. Germline loops: CDR1 SGHTA, CDR2 FQGNSA. The CDR3 is 17 amino acids. The CDR3 region is CASSLNSPATGASEQYF. The CDR3 nucleotides read TGTGCCAGCAGCTTAAATAGTCCTGCGACAGGGGCATCCGAGCAGTACTTC.

This clonotype appeared a few times. This chain uses TRBV12-3 or TRBV12-4 with TRBJ2-1; 11 nucleotides align to TRBD2. Trimming took 2 bases from V and 4 from J; bases not matched to a gene: 4. This CDR3 is built from 16 residues. CDR3 DNA sequence: TGTGCCAGCAGTTTAATAGCGGGGGGGGGATACAATGAGCAGTTCTTC. Translation: CASSLIAGGGYNEQFF.